The T cell receptor (beta chain) under discussion was sequenced for a study of response to subunit inactivated influenza vaccine. Germline CDR1 is SGHRS and CDR2 is YFSETQ. Trimming took 4 bases from V and 2 from J, leaving 15 bases between them. The CDR3 totals 16 residues. Each CDR3 protein is one row after TCRdb ran MiXCR on the RT-PCR reads. This sample carries 600,000 to 850,000 distinct CDR3 sequences, around 15% of them seen once, and the ten largest clones take approximately 7.6%. This clonotype was detected only a few times. Its antigen is unidentified. General study results and limits: Authors suggested seasonal influenza vaccinations each recruit few new T cells.

The starting material was PBMCs from blood, obtained 14 days before vaccination. The receptor was derived from a man in his forties or fifties who received an inactivated influenza vaccine. This chain joins TRBV5-1 and TRBJ2-2, with D perhaps assigned TRBD1 or TRBD2 (5 bases each). The CDR3 reads CASSIYGTGNTGELFF. The CDR3 coding sequence is TGCGCCAGCAGCATTTACGGGACGGGAAACACCGGGGAGCTGTTTTTT.